A selection of T cell receptor beta chains follows, all from one sample in a study of blood T cells in healthy people across ages. MiXCR was run by TCRdb on the 5' RACE reads, yielding one entry per CDR3 protein. The table lists approximately 880,000 distinct CDR3 sequences, around 49% of them singletons, with around 15% in the top ten. The sample consisted of blood. Receptor source: a man aged 30 to 39 in good health. Each CDR3 is given with its conserved first and last residue. The D gene is left open where the match is weak. Clone size is shown for a subset of rows, as once, few, many or a class of expanded clone.

clone_size,d_call,v_call,j_call,cdr3_aa,cdr3_nt
.,TRBD1,TRBV7-2,TRBJ2-3,CASSLYRGQGTDTQYF,TGTGCCAGCAGCTTATATAGGGGGCAGGGGACAGATACGCAGTATTTT
.,.,TRBV20-1,TRBJ2-3,CSARDRAENTDTQYF,TGCAGTGCTAGAGACAGGGCAGAAAACACAGATACGCAGTATTTT
.,.,TRBV3-1,TRBJ1-1,CASSPVWGQMNPEAFF,TGTGCCAGCAGCCCCGTATGGGGGCAGATGAACCCTGAAGCTTTCTTT
few,TRBD1,TRBV7-9,TRBJ2-1,CASSFELTGVYNEQFF,TGTGCCAGCAGCTTCGAATTGACAGGGGTCTACAATGAGCAGTTCTTC
.,TRBD1,TRBV28,TRBJ1-6,CASSPDRGLLNSPLHF,TGTGCCAGCAGCCCCGACAGGGGCCTTCTTAATTCACCCCTCCACTTT
.,.,TRBV29-1,TRBJ2-3,CSVEVSEDTQYF,TGCAGCGTTGAAGTTTCGGAAGATACGCAGTATTTT
.,.,TRBV6-5,TRBJ1-1,CASSYERQRGKAFF,TGTGCCAGCAGTTACGAACGACAGCGCGGGAAAGCTTTCTTT
few,TRBD2,TRBV29-1,TRBJ2-1,CSVGWLAGYNEQFF,TGCAGCGTTGGGTGGCTAGCGGGTTACAATGAGCAGTTCTTC
few,.,TRBV7-9,TRBJ2-7,CASSLAPGPDYEQYF,TGTGCCAGCAGCTTAGCACCGGGACCTGACTACGAGCAGTACTTC
.,.,TRBV6-2/TRBV6-3,TRBJ2-3,CASSSHGGSGDNTDTQYF,TGTGCCAGCAGTTCCCACGGAGGGAGCGGGGACAACACAGATACGCAGTATTTT
.,.,TRBV28,TRBJ1-5,CASSGTLVLYQPQHF,TGTGCCAGCTCCGGGACACTAGTTCTTTATCAGCCCCAGCATTTT
.,TRBD2,TRBV3-1,TRBJ2-1,CASSQFSGGSYNEQFF,TGTGCCAGCAGCCAATTTAGCGGGGGGTCCTACAATGAGCAGTTCTTC
few,.,TRBV7-3,TRBJ2-3,CASSFSGPTRTDTQYF,TGTGCCAGCAGCTTCTCGGGACCGACCCGCACGGATACGCAGTATTTT
.,.,TRBV6-2/TRBV6-3,TRBJ2-3,CASSYFQGSTDTQYF,TGTGCCAGCAGTTACTTCCAGGGATCGACAGATACGCAGTATTTT
.,.,TRBV5-1,TRBJ2-3,CASSGLGLLTDTQYF,TGCGCCAGCAGCGGACTGGGACTCCTCACAGATACGCAGTATTTT
.,.,TRBV4-1,TRBJ1-6,CASSQMERDNSPLHF,TGCGCCAGCAGCCAAATGGAAAGAGATAATTCACCCCTCCACTTT
many,.,TRBV6-6,TRBJ2-5,CASVRGGTQYF,TGTGCCAGCGTCCGAGGCGGGACCCAGTACTTC
.,TRBD1,TRBV4-2,TRBJ2-7,CASSQGQVVTYEQYF,TGTGCCAGCAGCCAGGGACAGGTGGTAACCTACGAGCAGTACTTC
.,TRBD1,TRBV7-8,TRBJ2-7,CASRFGTGNEQYF,TGTGCCAGCAGATTCGGGACAGGGAACGAGCAGTACTTC
once,.,TRBV7-9,TRBJ2-5,CASSSGGREETQYF,TGTGCCAGCAGTTCCGGGGGGCGGGAAGAGACCCAGTACTTC
.,.,TRBV6-5,TRBJ1-4,CASRRDLSTNEKLFF,TGTGCCAGCAGACGGGACCTTTCAACTAATGAAAAACTGTTTTTT
.,TRBD1,TRBV28,TRBJ2-3,CASSTGGGLTTDTQYF,TGTGCCAGCAGTACAGGGGGCGGACTGACGACAGATACGCAGTATTTT
few,TRBD2,TRBV4-2,TRBJ2-1,CASSQDKLAGAQFF,TGTGCCAGCAGCCAAGATAAACTAGCGGGGGCTCAGTTCTTC
.,.,TRBV7-2,TRBJ2-5,CASSFYPNEQYF,TGTGCCAGCAGCTTTTATCCCAATGAGCAGTACTTC
.,TRBD1,TRBV6-1,TRBJ2-7,CASSLVTGTGAYEQYF,TGTGCCAGCAGCCTGGTGACTGGGACAGGGGCCTACGAGCAGTACTTC
.,.,TRBV9,TRBJ1-1,CASSPRQPGIEAFF,TGTGCCAGCAGCCCCCGACAACCCGGGATTGAAGCTTTCTTT
few,.,TRBV7-6,TRBJ2-7,CASSLAGTLYYEQYF,TGTGCCAGCAGCTTAGCAGGGACACTTTACTACGAGCAGTACTTC
.,.,TRBV15,TRBJ2-1,CATSRDSEGSYNEQFF,TGTGCCACCAGCCGAGACAGTGAGGGCTCCTACAATGAGCAGTTCTTC